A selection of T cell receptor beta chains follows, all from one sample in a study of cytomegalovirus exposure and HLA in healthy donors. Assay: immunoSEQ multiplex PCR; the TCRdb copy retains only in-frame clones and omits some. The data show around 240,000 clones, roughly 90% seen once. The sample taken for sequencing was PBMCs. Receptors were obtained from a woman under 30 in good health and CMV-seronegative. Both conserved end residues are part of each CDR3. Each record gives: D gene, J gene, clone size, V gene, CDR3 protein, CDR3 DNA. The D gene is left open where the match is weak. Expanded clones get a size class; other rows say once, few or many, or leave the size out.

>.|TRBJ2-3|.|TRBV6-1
CASSDLSSTDTQYF
TGTGCCAGCAGTGACCTTTCTAGCACAGATACGCAGTATTTT
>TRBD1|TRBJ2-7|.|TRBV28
CASSPPGQGRYEQYF
TGTGCCAGCAGTCCCCCCGGACAGGGACGCTACGAGCAGTACTTC
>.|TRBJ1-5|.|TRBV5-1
CASSLTGGPQPQHF
TGCGCCAGCAGCTTGACCGGAGGTCCTCAGCCCCAGCATTTT
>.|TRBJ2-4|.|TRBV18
CASSLTAENIQYF
TGTGCCAGCTCACTAACGGCGGAAAACATTCAGTACTTC
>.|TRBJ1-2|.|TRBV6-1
CASSEYGSGFVTVLYGYTF
TGTGCCAGCAGTGAATACGGGTCAGGGTTCGTGACCGTTCTCTATGGCTACACCTTC
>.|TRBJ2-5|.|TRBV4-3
CASSQDRWGVQETQYF
TGCGCCAGCAGCCAAGATCGGTGGGGGGTCCAAGAGACCCAGTACTTC
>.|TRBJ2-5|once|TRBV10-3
CAISDPASEALVTQYF
TGTGCCATCAGTGATCCGGCAAGTGAGGCCTTAGTGACCCAGTACTTC
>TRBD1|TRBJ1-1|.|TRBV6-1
CASIRQGALGTEAFF
TGTGCCAGCATTCGACAGGGGGCTTTGGGCACTGAAGCTTTCTTT
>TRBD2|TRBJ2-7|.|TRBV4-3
CASSQDQGGAYEQYF
TGCGCCAGCAGCCAAGATCAGGGAGGGGCGTACGAGCAGTACTTC
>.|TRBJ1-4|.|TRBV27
CASSLTRCRNEKLFF
TGTGCCAGCAGTTTGACGAGGTGTCGGAATGAAAAACTGTTTTTT
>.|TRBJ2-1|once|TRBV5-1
CASREQGIGNEQFF
TGCGCCAGCCGGGAGCAGGGTATAGGCAATGAGCAGTTCTTC
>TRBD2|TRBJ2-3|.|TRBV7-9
CASMTSGGSDTQYF
TGTGCCAGCATGACTAGCGGGGGATCAGATACGCAGTATTTT